These T cell receptor beta chains were read from a single sample in a study of blood T cell repertoires in COVID-19. Here immunoSEQ multiplex PCR was the method, and the copy in TCRdb shows in-frame clones only, minus some. Among 95,000 to 110,000 clones, over 60% were seen once, and the ten largest hold roughly 4%. Sequencing was done on a sample of peripheral blood. These receptors all come from a man aged 65 to 79 with acute or convalescent COVID-19. The conserved cysteine and the conserved F or W are not part of the CDR3 here.

>TRBV7-9
ASQTGTGYNNEQF
>TRBV7-6
ASSSTFDQPQH
>TRBV6-5
ASRQTGGNNQPQH
>TRBV7-3
ASSLGGPRTGEQF
>TRBV2
ASRDRGYEQY
>TRBV2
ASRRQATSYNEQF
>TRBV3-1/TRBV3-2
ASSQVRGGNEKLF
>TRBV5-1
ASSLNPPGPSSPYGYT
>TRBV7-3
ASSFGLAGGYSDTQY
>TRBV5-1
ASSLGTVNYEQY
>TRBV3-1/TRBV3-2
ASSPDSSGNTIY
>TRBV24-1
ATAGTGPSGNTIY
>TRBV5-8
ASRLTGSGNTIY
>TRBV12-3/TRBV12-4
ASSFRVAEAF
>TRBV6-5
ASNKYSMNTEAF
>TRBV6-2/TRBV6-3
ASSNGQTETQY
>TRBV12-3/TRBV12-4
ASSLSGVGGYT
>TRBV11-3
ASSTGTGVGDTQY
>TRBV3-1/TRBV3-2
ASRQGSGGHY
>TRBV5-4
ASSPGHDNSPLH
>TRBV6-1
ASSERDSNTEAF
>TRBV11-1
ASSAQTGAFKALH
>TRBV9
ASSLTGVSNQPQH
>TRBV6-5
ARDGWGQGVEKLF
>TRBV15
ATSRDLPGNGYGYT
>TRBV2
ASSDDWDRDQETQY
>TRBV7-2
ASSLGLVADTQY
>TRBV6-5
ASSYSRQGNSPLH
>TRBV5-1
ASSLRTSNTGELF
>TRBV3-1/TRBV3-2
ASSQVTQGYTGELF
>TRBV11-2
ASSFSTGAVYGYT
>TRBV6-4
AWPVGSSGGYNEQF
>TRBV5-1
ASSPIGGRVDSNEQF
>TRBV3-1/TRBV3-2
ASSQVKGQGWTDTQY
>TRBV7-9
ASTRDSGGYTDTQY
>TRBV5-1
ASSPRGRTNTEAF
>TRBV7-3
ASSPGQGNTEAF
>TRBV18
ASSYVRAVGAGELF
>TRBV7-2
ASSPHSRDTEAF
>TRBV3-1/TRBV3-2
ASSPRVAKNIQY
>TRBV7-3
ASSLTRQGAREQF
>TRBV6-5
ASIQAGTPQETQY
>TRBV9
ASEGRGYGYT
>TRBV27
ASRGGRPPYEQY
>TRBV15
ATSRDRGKAQY
>TRBV5-1
ASKRTALEDTEAF
>TRBV12-2
ASRFNRDSGVSYEQY
>TRBV19
ASVQTGGAGELF
>TRBV27
ASSTEREEQY